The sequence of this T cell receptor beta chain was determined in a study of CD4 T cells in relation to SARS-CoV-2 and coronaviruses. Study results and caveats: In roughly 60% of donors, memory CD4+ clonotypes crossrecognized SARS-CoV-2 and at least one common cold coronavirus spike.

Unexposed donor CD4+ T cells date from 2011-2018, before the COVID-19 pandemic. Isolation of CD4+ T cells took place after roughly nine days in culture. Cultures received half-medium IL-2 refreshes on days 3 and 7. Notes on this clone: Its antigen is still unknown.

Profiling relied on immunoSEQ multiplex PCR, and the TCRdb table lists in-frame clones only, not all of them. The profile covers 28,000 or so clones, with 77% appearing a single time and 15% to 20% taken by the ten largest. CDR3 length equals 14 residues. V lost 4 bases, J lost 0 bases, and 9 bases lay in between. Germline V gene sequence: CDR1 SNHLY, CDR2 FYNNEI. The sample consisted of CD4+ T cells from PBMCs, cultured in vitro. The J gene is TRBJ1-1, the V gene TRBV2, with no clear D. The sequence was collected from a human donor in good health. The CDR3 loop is CASSAQRMNTEAFF. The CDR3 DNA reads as TGTGCCAGCAGTGCCCAGCGGATGAACACTGAAGCTTTCTTT.